This TCR beta chain was sequenced during a study of blood T cell repertoires in COVID-19. Looking at the study overall: Material from acute and convalescent COVID-19 was sourced from the United States, Italy and Spain. The cDNA or gDNA used as material had been derived from T cells, B-cell-depleted T cells, or PBMCs.

Germline trimming cut 2 bases from V and 6 bases from J; bases unmatched to any gene: 8. CDR3 length equals 16 residues. Looked up from germline, CDR1 is LNHDA and CDR2 is SQIVND (reference sequence). Original data processing: Estimation of nucleated cell counts was performed using reference gene primer amplification. This table comes from immunoSEQ multiplex PCR, and its TCRdb copy is limited to in-frame clones, with some not included. V and J calls and clone size are copied from that table; D and trimming were computed from the DNA. The sample gives 55,000 to 75,000 clones, about four fifths of which show up once; roughly 27% is in the top ten.

This clonotype was sampled from a man between 65 and 80 years old with acute or convalescent COVID-19. Sequences were obtained from peripheral blood. This chain links TRBV19 with TRBJ2-2, with 8 bases fitting TRBD1. The CDR3, as DNA: TGTGCCAGTAGTATACGTACAGGGGGTCGTGCCGGGGAGCTGTTTTTT. It specifies CASSIRTGGRAGELFF.